This T cell receptor (beta chain) was profiled in a study of blood T cell repertoires in COVID-19. In the study overall: Sources were T cells, B-cell-depleted T cells, or PBMCs; the material itself was cDNA or gDNA.

Per the original data handling: Amplifying reference gene primers gave estimates of nucleated cell counts. TCRdb's copy holds only in-frame clones and misses some; the assay was immunoSEQ multiplex PCR. V and J calls and clone size are given by that table; D and trimming were obtained from the DNA. The sample contains more than 300,000 clones, roughly nine tenths of which appear only once. Sequencing was carried out using peripheral blood. The clonotype was recovered from a man younger than 35 who had recovered from COVID-19.

CDR3 region: CASSASGGYNEQFF. The CDR3 nucleotides are TGTGCCAGCAGTGCTAGCGGGGGTTACAATGAGCAGTTCTTC. The gene calls are TRBV2 and TRBJ2-1; 10 nucleotides agree with TRBD2. The trim removed 4 bases at V and 4 bases at J, leaving 1 base unmatched. The CDR3 spans 14 residues. From germline, CDR1 is SNHLY and CDR2 FYNNEI.